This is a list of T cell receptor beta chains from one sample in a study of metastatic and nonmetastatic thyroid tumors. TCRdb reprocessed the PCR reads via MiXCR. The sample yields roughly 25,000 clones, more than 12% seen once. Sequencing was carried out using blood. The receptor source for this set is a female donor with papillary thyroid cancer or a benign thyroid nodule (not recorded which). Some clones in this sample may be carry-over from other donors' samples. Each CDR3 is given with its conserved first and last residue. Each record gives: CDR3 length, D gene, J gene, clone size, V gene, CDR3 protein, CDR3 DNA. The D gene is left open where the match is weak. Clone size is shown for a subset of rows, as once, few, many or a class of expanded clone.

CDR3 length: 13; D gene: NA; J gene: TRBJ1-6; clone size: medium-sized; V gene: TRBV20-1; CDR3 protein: CSASPPDNSPLHF; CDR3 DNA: TGCAGTGCTTCCCCTCCCGATAATTCACCCCTCCACTTT
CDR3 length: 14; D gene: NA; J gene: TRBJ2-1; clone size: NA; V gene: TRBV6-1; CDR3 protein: CASSALGIYNEQFF; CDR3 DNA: TGTGCCAGTAGTGCCCTGGGGATCTACAATGAGCAGTTCTTC
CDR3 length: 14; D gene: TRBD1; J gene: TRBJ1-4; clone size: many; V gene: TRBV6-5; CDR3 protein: CASSYGRGDEKLFF; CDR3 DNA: TGTGCCAGCAGTTACGGCAGGGGGGATGAAAAACTGTTTTTT
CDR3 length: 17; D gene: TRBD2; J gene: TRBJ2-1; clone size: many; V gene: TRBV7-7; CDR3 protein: CASSSRASGSPRNEQFF; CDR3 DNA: TGTGCCAGCAGCTCCAGGGCTAGCGGGAGCCCTCGGAATGAGCAGTTCTTC
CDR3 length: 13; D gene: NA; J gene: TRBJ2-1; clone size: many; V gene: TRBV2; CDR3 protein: CASKGLIRNEQFF; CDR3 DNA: TGTGCCAGCAAAGGACTAATTAGGAATGAGCAGTTCTTC
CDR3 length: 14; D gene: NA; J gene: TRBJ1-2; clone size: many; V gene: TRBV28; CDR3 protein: CASSFPGPNYGYTF; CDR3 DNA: TGTGCCAGCAGTTTCCCGGGACCTAACTATGGCTACACCTTC
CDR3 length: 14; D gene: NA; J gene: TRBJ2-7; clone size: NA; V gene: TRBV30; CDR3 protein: CAWSVVGVSYEQYF; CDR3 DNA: TGTGCCTGGAGTGTAGTGGGAGTCTCCTACGAGCAGTACTTC
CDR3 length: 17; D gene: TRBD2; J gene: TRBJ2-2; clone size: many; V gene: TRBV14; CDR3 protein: CASSQLRTSGPTGELFF; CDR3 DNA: TGTGCCAGCAGCCAACTTCGGACTAGCGGGCCCACCGGGGAGCTGTTTTTT
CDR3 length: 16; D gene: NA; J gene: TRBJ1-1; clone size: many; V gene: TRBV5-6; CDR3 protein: CASSLSVWGRGTEAFF; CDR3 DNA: TGTGCCAGCAGCTTGTCGGTTTGGGGAAGAGGGACTGAAGCTTTCTTT
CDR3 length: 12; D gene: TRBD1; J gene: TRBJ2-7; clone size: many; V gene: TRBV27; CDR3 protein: CASGQGAYEQYF; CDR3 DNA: TGTGCCAGCGGACAGGGGGCGTACGAGCAGTACTTC
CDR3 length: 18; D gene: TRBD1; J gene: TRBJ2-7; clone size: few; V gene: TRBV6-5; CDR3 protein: CASSYSIDPRQGGYEQYF; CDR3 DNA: TGTGCCAGCAGTTACTCGATTGACCCCCGACAGGGGGGCTACGAACAGTACTTC
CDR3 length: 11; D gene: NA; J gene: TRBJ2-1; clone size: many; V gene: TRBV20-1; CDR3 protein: CSAASPNEQFF; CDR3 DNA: TGCAGTGCGGCTAGCCCCAATGAGCAGTTCTTC
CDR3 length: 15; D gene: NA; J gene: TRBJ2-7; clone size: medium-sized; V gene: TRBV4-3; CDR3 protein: CASSQQGPRVYEQYF; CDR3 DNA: TGCGCCAGCAGCCAACAGGGACCCCGCGTCTACGAGCAGTACTTC
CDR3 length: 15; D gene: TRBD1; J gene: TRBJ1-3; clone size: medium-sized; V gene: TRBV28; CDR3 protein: CASSQTGVSGNTIYF; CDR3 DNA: TGTGCCAGCAGTCAAACAGGGGTTTCGGGAAACACCATATATTTT
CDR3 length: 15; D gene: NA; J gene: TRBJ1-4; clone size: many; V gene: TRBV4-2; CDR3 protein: CASSQESDMSGKLFF; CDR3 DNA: TGTGCCAGCAGCCAAGAATCTGACATGTCCGGAAAACTGTTTTTT
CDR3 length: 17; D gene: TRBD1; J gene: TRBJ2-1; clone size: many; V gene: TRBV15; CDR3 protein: CATSRVDMRDRGIEQFF; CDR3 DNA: TGTGCCACCAGCAGAGTGGACATGCGGGACAGGGGGATTGAGCAGTTCTTC
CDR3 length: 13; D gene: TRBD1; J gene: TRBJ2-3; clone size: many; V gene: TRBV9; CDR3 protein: CASRPQGEDTQYF; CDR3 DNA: TGTGCCAGCAGGCCCCAGGGGGAAGATACGCAGTATTTT
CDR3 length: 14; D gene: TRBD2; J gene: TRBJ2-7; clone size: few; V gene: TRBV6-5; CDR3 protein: CASSFGGSGYEQYF; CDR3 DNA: TGTGCCAGCAGTTTTGGCGGGAGTGGCTACGAGCAGTACTTC
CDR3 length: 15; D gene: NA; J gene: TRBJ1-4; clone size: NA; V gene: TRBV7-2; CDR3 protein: CASSRLGSLSEKLSF; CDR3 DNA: TGTGCCAGCAGCCGTCTGGGGAGTCTTAGCGAAAAACTGTCTTTT
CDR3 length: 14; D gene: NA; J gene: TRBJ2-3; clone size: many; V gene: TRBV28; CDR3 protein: CASSLLSGARTQYF; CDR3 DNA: TGTGCCAGCAGTTTACTCTCTGGAGCGCGGACGCAGTATTTT
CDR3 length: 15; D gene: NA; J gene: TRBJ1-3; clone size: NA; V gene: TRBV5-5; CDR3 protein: CASSLLRDSGNTIYF; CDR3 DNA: TGTGCCAGCAGCTTGCTCAGGGACTCTGGAAACACCATATATTTT
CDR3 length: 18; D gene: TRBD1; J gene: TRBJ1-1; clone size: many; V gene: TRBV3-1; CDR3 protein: CASSQVRDRGRLGTEAFF; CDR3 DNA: TGTGCCAGCAGCCAAGTCCGGGACAGGGGGCGCCTGGGCACTGAAGCTTTCTTT